The TCR beta chain described here comes from a study of STAT3 mutations in large granular lymphocyte leukemia. Data came from immunoSEQ multiplex PCR; TCRdb stores just in-frame clones and leaves some out. The table shows roughly 46,000 clones, with roughly three quarters occurring only once. Looked up from germline, CDR1 is SGHDN and CDR2 is FVKESK. V gave up 1 base and J gave up 5 bases, with 24 bases separating them. The CDR3 length is 18 residues. To note about this clone: Its antigen is undetermined.

Study results and caveats: At least one immunodominant TCR beta clonotype appeared in every T-cell large granular lymphocyte leukemia patient. After therapy, about 35% of the 18 patients switched clonotypes, all new clones STAT3 wild type.

The chain carries TRBV14 and TRBJ2-7; a possible D gene is TRBD2 (6 bases). The TCR sequence derives from a human donor with T large granular lymphocyte leukemia. Some clones in this sample may be carry-over from other donors' samples. Sequencing was carried out using PBMCs. The CDR3: CASSQGPFSGRNPNEQYF. The CDR3 nucleotides read TGTGCCAGCAGCCAAGGACCCTTTAGCGGACGGAACCCTAACGAGCAGTACTTC. The full variable domain, with the rest looked up from reference TRBV14 and TRBJ2-7, is EAGVTQFPSHSVIEKGQTVTLRCDPISGHDNLYWYRRVMGKEIKFLLHFVKESKQDESGMPNNRFLAERTGGTYSTLKVQPAELEDSGVYFCASSQGPFSGRNPNEQYFGPGTRLTVT.